This T cell receptor beta chain was obtained from a study of molecular identifiers for immune sequencing clone quantification. Turning to this clonotype: The antigen remains unidentified. This sequence may be a read error, since a much larger clone differs from it by one base.

Germline lookup yields CDR1 SGHTA and CDR2 FQGNSA. The CDR3 has 17 residues. Regarding the study as a whole: Spiked Jurkat TCR RNA from one cell was reportedly detectable among over 800,000 naive cells. Identical TCR molecules can share a barcode, and this sharing could underestimate highly expanded clone sizes.

Bulk TCR libraries were made with methods that had been previously described and with listed TCR primers. TCRdb re-called the PCR reads through MiXCR, storing one row per CDR3 protein. The table shows around 320,000 distinct CDR3 sequences, with about 22% occurring only once. CD8+CD4-CCR7+CD45RA+ cells were sorted as naive CD8 T cells. The TCR sequence derives from a human donor in good health. Some libraries in this study had Jurkat cell RNA spiked in. V usage is TRBV7-2 and J usage is TRBJ2-5; D is unclear. The sequenced sample was naive CD8+ T cells from blood, with Jurkat cell RNA spiked in. Documented subset: FACS-sorted CD8+CD4-CCR7+CD45RA+ naive T cells. CDR3 amino acids: CASCLSPPGGSQETQYF. The CDR3 coding sequence is TGTGCCAGCTGCTTATCGCCGCCCGGCGGCTCGCAAGAGACCCAGTACTTC.